This TCR gamma chain derives from a study of human gamma delta and Vdelta1 T cells. TCRdb fed the PCR reads to CATT. This table holds fewer than 3,000 gamma-chain clones, around 5.3% found once. This clone was detected only a few times. Compared with germline, one end of the junction differs, possibly owing to a read error. The length of the CDR3 is 12 residues. Germline V gives CDR1 GITISATS, CDR2 ISYDGTV (reference sequence). This receptor was identified in a human donor in good health. Sequenced material: naive CD27+ Vdelta1 gamma-delta T cells from blood. The chain links TRGV9 to TRGJ1 or TRGJ2. The CDR3 coding sequence is TGTGCCTTGGGGGATTCATATTATCAGAAACTCTTT. Translated, it gives CALGDSYYQKLF.